The rows below give T cell receptor beta chains drawn from one sample of a study of Ad26.COV2.S vaccination and SARS-CoV-2 variants. Some clones are missing from TCRdb's copy, which holds only in-frame ones; the method was immunoSEQ multiplex PCR. The repertoire holds hundreds of thousands of clones, with around nine tenths as singletons. Sequencing was performed on peripheral blood, taken in a trial of Ad26.COV2.S vaccine versus placebo. All receptors derive from a person between 18 and 65 years old who received the Ad26.COV2.S COVID-19 vaccine or a placebo. CDR3s include the opening cysteine and the closing phenylalanine or tryptophan. The order of the fields is J gene, clone size, V gene, D gene, CDR3 DNA, CDR3 protein. D genes are given only for firm matches. Not all rows give a size; the values are once, few, many and, for expanded clones, a class.

J gene: TRBJ1-2
clone size: .
V gene: TRBV19
D gene: TRBD1
CDR3 DNA: TGTGCCAGTAGTTCAGGGGGCCGGAGACAAGACGCCAACTATGGCTACACCTTC
CDR3 protein: CASSSGGRRQDANYGYTF

J gene: TRBJ2-5
clone size: .
V gene: TRBV10-2
D gene: .
CDR3 DNA: TGCGCCAGCAGTGACGGGAATCGGGGGTACCAAGAGACCCAGTACTTC
CDR3 protein: CASSDGNRGYQETQYF

J gene: TRBJ2-2
clone size: .
V gene: TRBV6-5
D gene: .
CDR3 DNA: TGTGCCAGCAGTCTACAGGGTACCGGGGAGCTGTTTTTT
CDR3 protein: CASSLQGTGELFF

J gene: TRBJ1-6
clone size: many
V gene: TRBV4-3
D gene: TRBD1
CDR3 DNA: TGCGCCAGCAGCCCACAGGGGCTTAGGAGTTCACCCCTCCACTTT
CDR3 protein: CASSPQGLRSSPLHF

J gene: TRBJ2-6
clone size: .
V gene: TRBV9
D gene: .
CDR3 DNA: TGTGCCAGCAGCGTCCTACTAGGTGGGGCCAACGTCCTGACTTTC
CDR3 protein: CASSVLLGGANVLTF

J gene: TRBJ2-5
clone size: .
V gene: TRBV7-2
D gene: TRBD2
CDR3 DNA: TGTGCCAGCAGCTTAGGTGGGGCCCGGGAGGCCCAGTACTTC
CDR3 protein: CASSLGGAREAQYF

J gene: TRBJ1-1
clone size: few
V gene: TRBV5-1
D gene: TRBD1
CDR3 DNA: TGCGCCAGCAGCTTGGACAGGGGGCTGAACACTGAAGCTTTCTTT
CDR3 protein: CASSLDRGLNTEAFF

J gene: TRBJ1-2
clone size: once
V gene: TRBV27
D gene: .
CDR3 DNA: TGTGCCAGCAGTTTCCAAAGTTCTAACTATGGCTACACCTTC
CDR3 protein: CASSFQSSNYGYTF

J gene: TRBJ1-2
clone size: .
V gene: TRBV18
D gene: TRBD1
CDR3 DNA: TGTGCCAGCTCACTCGGACAGGGCCCATATGGCTACACCTTC
CDR3 protein: CASSLGQGPYGYTF

J gene: TRBJ2-3
clone size: .
V gene: TRBV2
D gene: .
CDR3 DNA: TGTGCCAGCTTGCGGGATTCCGCTGGCACAGATACGCAGTATTTT
CDR3 protein: CASLRDSAGTDTQYF

J gene: TRBJ2-3
clone size: .
V gene: TRBV28
D gene: .
CDR3 DNA: TGTGCCACCAAAGGGGGTAGCGGCACAGATACGCAGTATTTT
CDR3 protein: CATKGGSGTDTQYF

J gene: TRBJ2-3
clone size: .
V gene: TRBV5-1
D gene: .
CDR3 DNA: TGCGCCAGCAGCATTCGACTTAGCACAGATACGCAGTATTTT
CDR3 protein: CASSIRLSTDTQYF

J gene: TRBJ2-1
clone size: .
V gene: TRBV19
D gene: TRBD2
CDR3 DNA: TGTGCCAGTAGGGTAGCGGGGCCCCGGGACAATGAGCAGTTCTTC
CDR3 protein: CASRVAGPRDNEQFF

J gene: TRBJ2-7
clone size: once
V gene: TRBV19
D gene: .
CDR3 DNA: TGTGCCAGTAGTATCGGGCAGTCGGATGTTTACGAGCAGTACTTC
CDR3 protein: CASSIGQSDVYEQYF

J gene: TRBJ1-6
clone size: .
V gene: TRBV28
D gene: .
CDR3 DNA: TGTGCCAGCAGTACCCGGGACAACTATAATTCACCCCTCCACTTT
CDR3 protein: CASSTRDNYNSPLHF

J gene: TRBJ2-3
clone size: .
V gene: TRBV20-1
D gene: TRBD2
CDR3 DNA: TGCAGTGCTAGTCTGCGGGGGGGCCCGTGGTTGACAGATACGCAGTATTTT
CDR3 protein: CSASLRGGPWLTDTQYF

J gene: TRBJ2-1
clone size: .
V gene: TRBV19
D gene: .
CDR3 DNA: TGTGCCAGTAGTGCATACAGGGATCACAACAATGAGCAGTTCTTC
CDR3 protein: CASSAYRDHNNEQFF

J gene: TRBJ1-6
clone size: .
V gene: TRBV27
D gene: TRBD1
CDR3 DNA: TGTGCCAGCAGTTTACAGGGGGCCGAGTCACCCCTCCACTTT
CDR3 protein: CASSLQGAESPLHF

J gene: TRBJ1-5
clone size: .
V gene: TRBV2
D gene: .
CDR3 DNA: TGTGCCAGCAGTGAAGAAGGGCTCTCCAATCAGCCCCAGCATTTT
CDR3 protein: CASSEEGLSNQPQHF

J gene: TRBJ2-4
clone size: .
V gene: TRBV2
D gene: TRBD1
CDR3 DNA: TGTGCCAGCAGCACGCCCCTGACAGGGACCAAAAACATTCAGTACTTC
CDR3 protein: CASSTPLTGTKNIQYF

J gene: TRBJ2-7
clone size: .
V gene: TRBV7-9
D gene: .
CDR3 DNA: TGTGCCAGCAGCAACCTACGAGGCCTTGGGTACGAGCAGTACTTC
CDR3 protein: CASSNLRGLGYEQYF

J gene: TRBJ2-1
clone size: .
V gene: TRBV29-1
D gene: TRBD1
CDR3 DNA: TGCAGCGTTGAGAAACAGGGGGTAAGGGAGCAGTTCTTC
CDR3 protein: CSVEKQGVREQFF

J gene: TRBJ1-3
clone size: few
V gene: TRBV29-1
D gene: .
CDR3 DNA: TGCAGCGTTGCAGGGGAACTCTCTGGAAACACCATATATTTT
CDR3 protein: CSVAGELSGNTIYF

J gene: TRBJ1-1
clone size: .
V gene: TRBV4-2
D gene: .
CDR3 DNA: TGTGCCAGCAGCCATAGACAGCTTCAAGACTCGAACACTGAAGCTTTCTTT
CDR3 protein: CASSHRQLQDSNTEAFF

J gene: TRBJ1-5
clone size: .
V gene: TRBV11-3
D gene: .
CDR3 DNA: TGTGCCAGCAGCTTAGATAAATACAGGGCCACTGGGCCCCAGCATTTT
CDR3 protein: CASSLDKYRATGPQHF

J gene: TRBJ2-1
clone size: .
V gene: TRBV28
D gene: .
CDR3 DNA: TGTGCCAGCCAGCCAGGGGGGGTGTCCTCCTACAATGAGCAGTTCTTC
CDR3 protein: CASQPGGVSSYNEQFF

J gene: TRBJ2-7
clone size: .
V gene: TRBV15
D gene: .
CDR3 DNA: TGTGCCACCAGCAGACACGATAGGGGGGTCTACGAGCAGTACTTC
CDR3 protein: CATSRHDRGVYEQYF